This TCR beta chain was recorded in a study of shared clonotypes between healthy human individuals. A word on this clone: Its specificity is not known.

Each sorted subset replicate got 200 ng genomic DNA, 25,000 to 30,000 genomes. Only in-frame clones appear in the TCRdb table, and some are missing; sequencing was by immunoSEQ multiplex PCR. The repertoire holds 2 million to 2.5 million clones, under 95% seen once, with approximately 0.4% in the top ten. Trimming removed 4 bases at V and 3 bases at J, with 10 bases between. The CDR3 covers 13 residues. Germline V lookup: CDR1 SGHNT, CDR2 YYREEE (reference sequence). Whole-study findings and limits: The authors expected sequencing depth to affect clonotype sharing among donors. Sharing across four donors was highest in naive CD4 (about 5%) and lowest in memory CD8 (approximately 0.4%). Generation probabilities of non-shared clonotypes were lower (relative to those shared by all four donors).

The sequenced sample consisted of naive CD4+ T cells from PBMCs. Subset described: CD45RA+ positively selected. The origin of this receptor is a man aged 18 to 35 in good health. Some clones in this sample may be carry-over from other donors' samples. The chain uses TRBV5-4 and TRBJ1-1; no clear D gene. Written as DNA, the CDR3 is TGTGCCAGCAGCCGCACCGAGGACACTGAAGCTTTCTTT. Protein product: CASSRTEDTEAFF.